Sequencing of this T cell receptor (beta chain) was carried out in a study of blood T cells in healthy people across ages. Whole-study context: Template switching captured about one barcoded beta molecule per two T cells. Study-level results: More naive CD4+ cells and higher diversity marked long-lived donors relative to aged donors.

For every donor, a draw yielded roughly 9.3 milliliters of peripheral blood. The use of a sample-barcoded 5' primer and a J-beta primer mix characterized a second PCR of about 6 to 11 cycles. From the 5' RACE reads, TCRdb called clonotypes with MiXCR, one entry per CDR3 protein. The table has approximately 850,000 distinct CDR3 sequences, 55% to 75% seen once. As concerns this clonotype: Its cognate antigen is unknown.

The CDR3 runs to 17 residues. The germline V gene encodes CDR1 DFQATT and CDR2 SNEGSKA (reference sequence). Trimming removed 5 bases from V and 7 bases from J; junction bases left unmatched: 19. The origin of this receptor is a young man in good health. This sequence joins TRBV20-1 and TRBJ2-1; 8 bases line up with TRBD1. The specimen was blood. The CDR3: CSALGPQVGQGVNEQFF. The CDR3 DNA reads TGCAGTGCTCTGGGGCCCCAAGTTGGACAGGGAGTAAATGAGCAGTTCTTC.